A single T cell receptor beta chain is shown here with its context. The repertoire was sequenced with immunoSEQ multiplex PCR; TCRdb's copy has only in-frame clones and lacks some. The sample includes 85,000 to 120,000 clones, more than 80% seen only once; the top ten take less than 2%. This entry belongs to a study of T cell changes during pregnancy in multiple sclerosis. There are 13 residues in the CDR3. This sequence joins TRBV21-1 and TRBJ1-5; the tabulated D call, TRBD1, remains unverified against the DNA. TRBV21-1 is a documented pseudogene. The sequencing used peripheral blood, collected before pregnancy. This TCR was sampled from a female donor with multiple sclerosis, enrolled in a pregnancy study. The CDR3 region has the DNA TGTGCCAGCACCAGTTTGAGCAATCAGCCCCAGCATTTT. Its protein is CASTSLSNQPQHF.